The rows below give T cell receptor beta chains drawn from one sample of a study of CD8 T cells in ankylosing spondylitis. TCRdb independently ran MiXCR on the 5' RACE reads; one entry per CDR3 protein. This repertoire shows 300,000 to 400,000 distinct CDR3 sequences, roughly 20% found once; its top ten account for under 15%. Sequencing used blood, either unsorted or a sorted T cell fraction (not recorded which). These receptors were collected from a male donor with ankylosing spondylitis or in good health (not recorded which). The CDR3 runs from the conserved cysteine through the conserved F or W. The D gene is left open where the match is weak. Where a row states a size, it is once, few, many or the class of an expanded clone; other rows omit it.

j_gene,abundance,d_gene,v_gene,CDR3aa,CDR3nt
TRBJ2-3,few,TRBD2,TRBV12-3/TRBV12-4,CASSNAGGGEDTQYF,TGTGCCAGCAGTAACGCCGGGGGGGGGGAAGATACGCAGTATTTT
TRBJ2-7,.,.,TRBV6-2/TRBV6-3,CASSSPRAISYEQYF,TGTGCCAGCAGTTCGCCCAGGGCTATCTCCTACGAGCAGTACTTC
TRBJ2-7,.,TRBD1,TRBV18,CASSPDRGVGEQYF,TGTGCCAGCTCACCCGACAGGGGAGTCGGCGAGCAGTACTTC
TRBJ2-5,.,TRBD2,TRBV11-1,CASSPLGLAGEEETQYF,TGTGCCAGCAGCCCATTAGGACTAGCGGGTGAGGAAGAGACCCAGTACTTC
TRBJ2-1,.,TRBD2,TRBV7-9,CASSSGLAGKQYNEQFF,TGTGCCAGCAGCTCCGGTTTAGCGGGGAAACAATACAATGAGCAGTTCTTC
TRBJ2-7,.,.,TRBV12-3/TRBV12-4,CASSLGAGESYEQYF,TGTGCCAGCAGTTTAGGGGCAGGGGAATCCTACGAGCAGTACTTC
TRBJ2-1,.,TRBD2,TRBV6-1,CASSEESGGPKEQFF,TGTGCCAGCAGTGAAGAATCGGGGGGGCCGAAAGAGCAGTTCTTC
TRBJ2-1,few,TRBD2,TRBV24-1,CATSPPSAPGGNEQFF,TGTGCCACCAGTCCCCCCTCAGCCCCGGGGGGAAATGAGCAGTTCTTC
TRBJ2-7,.,TRBD1,TRBV28,CASSSFGTGPVEQYF,TGTGCCAGCAGTAGTTTTGGGACAGGGCCCGTCGAGCAGTACTTC
TRBJ2-7,.,.,TRBV24-1,CATYRRGPPYEQYF,TGTGCCACCTATCGCCGGGGGCCCCCCTACGAGCAGTACTTC
TRBJ2-1,.,TRBD2,TRBV7-3,CASSWGLAGGFGNEQFF,TGTGCCAGCAGCTGGGGACTAGCGGGGGGTTTTGGCAATGAGCAGTTCTTC
TRBJ1-4,few,.,TRBV28,CASSREDLFF,TGTGCCAGCAGCCGTGAGGACCTGTTTTTT
TRBJ1-2,few,TRBD1,TRBV9,CASRRTGESGYTF,TGTGCCAGCAGAAGGACAGGGGAATCTGGCTACACCTTC
TRBJ2-2,few,.,TRBV11-2,CASSLGQRTSGELFF,TGTGCCAGCAGCCTCGGCCAGCGGACGTCCGGGGAGCTGTTTTTT
TRBJ2-3,many,.,TRBV7-2,CASSLALTDTQYF,TGTGCCAGCAGCTTAGCCCTCACAGATACGCAGTATTTT
TRBJ2-1,.,TRBD2,TRBV27,CASSLFAGVGNEQFF,TGTGCCAGCAGTTTATTTGCGGGGGTGGGAAATGAGCAGTTCTTC
TRBJ2-3,few,.,TRBV4-1,CASSQDVWGQHTDTQYF,TGCGCCAGCAGCCAAGATGTTTGGGGGCAGCACACAGATACGCAGTATTTT
TRBJ2-7,few,.,TRBV28,CASSLRGVVYEQYF,TGTGCCAGCAGTTTGAGGGGGGTCGTCTACGAGCAGTACTTC
TRBJ2-3,.,TRBD2,TRBV6-2/TRBV6-3,CASSLGLADLTDTQYF,TGTGCCAGCAGTCTAGGACTAGCGGATCTCACAGATACGCAGTATTTT
TRBJ2-7,.,.,TRBV20-1,CSATPGGSYEQYF,TGCAGTGCTACCCCGGGTGGTTCCTACGAGCAGTACTTC
TRBJ2-1,many,.,TRBV29-1,CSVAPGTNYNEQFF,TGCAGCGTCGCCCCCGGGACAAACTACAATGAGCAGTTCTTC
TRBJ2-1,few,.,TRBV24-1,CATSDLLQQFF,TGTGCCACCAGTGACCTACTTCAGCAGTTCTTC
TRBJ1-1,.,.,TRBV5-5,CASSSFRDTEAFF,TGTGCCAGCAGCTCCTTTCGGGACACTGAAGCTTTCTTT
TRBJ2-3,few,.,TRBV9,CASSVEGAGPTDTQYF,TGTGCCAGCAGCGTAGAAGGTGCAGGGCCCACAGATACGCAGTATTTT
TRBJ1-6,few,.,TRBV4-1,CASSQGQSSYNSPLHF,TGCGCCAGCAGCCAAGGACAGAGCTCCTATAATTCACCCCTCCACTTT
TRBJ1-1,.,.,TRBV12-3/TRBV12-4,CASSLEPAEAFF,TGTGCCAGCAGTTTAGAGCCAGCTGAAGCTTTCTTT
TRBJ2-1,.,.,TRBV6-2/TRBV6-3,CASSYGPEGNEQFF,TGTGCCAGCAGTTACGGGCCCGAGGGGAATGAGCAGTTCTTC
TRBJ2-7,.,TRBD1,TRBV20-1,CSALGTGLSYEQYF,TGCAGTGCCCTCGGGACAGGGCTCTCCTACGAGCAGTACTTC
TRBJ2-3,.,.,TRBV2,CASSSPRTQTDTQYF,TGTGCCAGCAGCTCCCCACGGACCCAAACAGATACGCAGTATTTT
TRBJ2-2,few,TRBD2,TRBV7-9,CASSSNPSSGGTGELFF,TGTGCCAGCAGCTCCAACCCGTCTAGCGGGGGCACCGGGGAGCTGTTTTTT
TRBJ1-2,few,.,TRBV12-3/TRBV12-4,CASSSISGGYGYTF,TGTGCCAGCAGTTCCATCTCGGGGGGCTATGGCTACACCTTC
TRBJ2-7,.,TRBD1,TRBV20-1,CSARDGFVPGRTGIEQYF,TGCAGTGCTAGAGATGGGTTTGTACCGGGCCGGACAGGGATCGAGCAGTACTTC
TRBJ2-3,.,TRBD2,TRBV13,CASSPGVAGDTQYF,TGTGCCAGCAGCCCCGGGGTAGCGGGTGATACGCAGTATTTT
TRBJ2-2,few,.,TRBV6-1,CASHPLTSGHTGELFF,TGTGCCAGCCACCCCCTAACATCGGGGCACACCGGGGAGCTGTTTTTT
TRBJ2-3,.,TRBD2,TRBV4-2,CASSQEGTSGGDTQYF,TGTGCCAGCAGCCAAGAGGGGACTAGCGGGGGAGATACGCAGTATTTT
TRBJ1-1,.,.,TRBV25-1,CASKKGGWKNTEAFF,TGTGCCAGCAAGAAGGGGGGCTGGAAGAACACTGAAGCTTTCTTT
TRBJ2-7,few,.,TRBV12-3/TRBV12-4,CASSPRTDTYEQYF,TGTGCCAGCAGCCCCCGGACAGACACCTACGAGCAGTACTTC
TRBJ2-1,.,TRBD2,TRBV11-2,CASSPGLVGGYNEQFF,TGTGCCAGCAGCCCCGGACTAGTCGGGGGGTACAATGAGCAGTTCTTC
TRBJ2-2,few,TRBD2,TRBV7-8,CASSLPASGGRGTGELFF,TGTGCCAGCAGCTTACCCGCTAGCGGGGGGCGTGGCACCGGGGAGCTGTTTTTT
TRBJ2-1,few,TRBD1,TRBV28,CASSFEDRAWQTNEQFF,TGTGCCAGCAGTTTTGAGGACAGGGCGTGGCAAACGAATGAGCAGTTCTTC
TRBJ2-7,many,.,TRBV12-3/TRBV12-4,CASSLGGREYF,TGTGCCAGCAGTTTAGGTGGCAGGGAGTACTTC
TRBJ2-3,few,.,TRBV30,CAWSTERTANTQYF,TGTGCCTGGAGTACCGAAAGGACTGCCAATACGCAGTATTTT
TRBJ2-1,.,.,TRBV7-8,CASSLAVHEQFF,TGTGCCAGCAGCTTAGCGGTCCATGAGCAGTTCTTC
TRBJ1-1,few,.,TRBV7-8,CASSLEGPQFEAFF,TGTGCCAGCAGCTTAGAGGGGCCGCAATTCGAAGCTTTCTTT
TRBJ2-2,few,.,TRBV9,CASRTDAVTGELFF,TGTGCCAGCAGGACGGACGCGGTCACCGGGGAGCTGTTTTTT
TRBJ1-6,many,.,TRBV9,CASSPRGSFPLHF,TGTGCCAGCAGCCCCCGAGGGTCGTTTCCCCTCCACTTT
TRBJ2-1,few,.,TRBV12-3/TRBV12-4,CASSPGQAGGDEQFF,TGTGCCAGCAGCCCAGGACAGGCCGGGGGCGATGAGCAGTTCTTC
TRBJ2-3,few,TRBD2,TRBV12-3/TRBV12-4,CASSLWGERGDSADTQYF,TGTGCCAGCAGTTTATGGGGAGAGCGGGGGGACAGCGCAGATACGCAGTATTTT
TRBJ2-7,few,TRBD1,TRBV6-5,CASSYSTETGGYEQYF,TGTGCCAGCAGTTACTCGACGGAGACAGGGGGCTACGAGCAGTACTTC
TRBJ2-2,.,.,TRBV2,CASSEALGGRTGELFF,TGTGCCAGCAGTGAAGCGTTGGGGGGGCGCACCGGGGAGCTGTTTTTT
TRBJ2-3,.,.,TRBV10-2,CATIRTDLYTDTQYF,TGCGCCACCATCAGGACAGACCTTTACACAGATACGCAGTATTTT
TRBJ1-1,.,TRBD1,TRBV2,CAKRQGEGTEAFF,TGTGCCAAGAGACAGGGTGAGGGCACTGAAGCTTTCTTT
TRBJ1-1,.,.,TRBV5-6,CASSLEREINTEAFF,TGTGCCAGCAGCTTGGAAAGGGAAATTAACACTGAAGCTTTCTTT